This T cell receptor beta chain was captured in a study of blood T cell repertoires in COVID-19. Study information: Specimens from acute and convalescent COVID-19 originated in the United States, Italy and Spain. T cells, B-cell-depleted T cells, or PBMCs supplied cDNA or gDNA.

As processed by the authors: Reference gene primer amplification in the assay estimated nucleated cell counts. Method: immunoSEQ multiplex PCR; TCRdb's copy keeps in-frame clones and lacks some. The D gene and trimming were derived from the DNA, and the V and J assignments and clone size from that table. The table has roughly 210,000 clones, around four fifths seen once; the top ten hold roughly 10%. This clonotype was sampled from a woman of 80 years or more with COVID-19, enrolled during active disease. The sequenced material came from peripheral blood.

The CDR3 bases are TGTGCCAGCAGTGAGTACCGGGAGAAAGCTTTCTTT. Translation gives CASSEYREKAFF. V is TRBV6-1 and J is TRBJ1-1; D not certain. The V gene lost 3 bases and the J gene lost 9 bases, with 11 bases spanning the gap. The length of the CDR3 is 12 residues. Germline CDR1 and CDR2: MNHNS and SASEGT.